A single sample is the source of the 5 T cell receptor beta chains below, sequenced in a study of a mutant IDH1 vaccine in newly diagnosed glioma (dated by TCRdb to the early 2020s). Sample time point, as interpreted from the label and publication: week 47, end of study. A 20-mer mutant IDH1 peptide at 300 micrograms in Montanide made up each vaccine dose, which was injected subcutaneously together with topical imiquimod. The library was produced with the immunoSEQ multiplex PCR assay. TCRdb stores this immuneACCESS table with in-frame sequences only. Part of the clones is absent; in the studies checked, under half of the shortfall reflects unresolved V genes, and no reason is known for the rest. Present in this sample are under 40,000 clones, approximately 84% of which were seen just once. The top ten constitute about 28% of the sample. Their antigens remain unidentified. The material was PBMCs, obtained from a glioma patient whose treatment included an IDH1 peptide vaccine. The receptors were gathered from a man aged 25-40 years with glioma.

The V and J genes are TRBV9 and TRBJ2-6; possible D gene TRBD2, 7 bases. In germline, CDR1 is SGDLS, CDR2 YYNGEE. The CDR3 runs 17 residues. Trimming stripped 3 bases from V and 0 bases from J, with 13 bases between. Here the CDR3 DNA reads TGTGCCAGCAGCGCGGGCGGGGGCAGCTCTGGGGCCAACGTCCTGACTTTC. This codes for CASSAGGGSSGANVLTF.

This clone was seen a handful of times. The rearrangement joins TRBV30 to TRBJ1-1; possible D gene TRBD1, 6 bases. This CDR3 is 11 amino acids long. The V gene's germline CDR1 is GTSNPN and CDR2 SVGIG (reference sequence). V shed 4 bases and J shed 3 bases, with 6 bases lying between them. CDR3 protein: CAWNRDTEAFF. CDR3 coding DNA: TGTGCCTGGAACAGGGACACTGAAGCTTTCTTT. The full variable domain, completed using reference TRBV30 and TRBJ1-1, is SQTIHQWPATLVQPVGSPLSLECTVEGTSNPNLYWYRQAAGRGLQLLFYSVGIGQISSEVPQNLSASRPQDRQFILSSKKLLLSDSGFYLCAWNRDTEAFFGQGTRLTVV.

The chain has TRBV6-1 and TRBJ2-3; 11 bases line up with TRBD1. The germline CDR1 and CDR2 sequences are MNHNS and SASEGT. V shed 6 bases, J shed 2 bases, and the junction held 4 bases outside the gene matches. The CDR3 has 15 residues. The CDR3 DNA reads TGTGCCAGCAGCCGGGACAGGGGGAACACAGATACGCAGTATTTT. Protein: CASSRDRGNTDTQYF.

The V call is TRBV6-6, the J call TRBJ1-1; maybe TRBD1 (6 bases). The germline V and J ends were trimmed by 7 bases and 6 bases, with 15 bases remaining between them. The germline CDR1 and CDR2 sequences are MNHNY and SVGAGI (reference sequence). This CDR3 has 13 residues. As DNA, the CDR3 is TGTGCCAGCATTTCGGGGGCTGGGGCTGAAGCTTTCTTT. Protein product: CASISGAGAEAFF.

The sample holds a few counts of this clone. The V and J genes are TRBV4-3 and TRBJ1-1, with TRBD1 as a possible D gene (5 bases). Germline V gives CDR1 LGHNA, CDR2 YSLEER. V was cut by 3 bases and J by 5 bases, with 13 bases left in between. This CDR3 has 14 residues. This CDR3 reads CASSHPGRQTEAFF. The CDR3, as DNA: TGCGCCAGCAGCCATCCGGGACGTCAAACTGAAGCTTTCTTT.